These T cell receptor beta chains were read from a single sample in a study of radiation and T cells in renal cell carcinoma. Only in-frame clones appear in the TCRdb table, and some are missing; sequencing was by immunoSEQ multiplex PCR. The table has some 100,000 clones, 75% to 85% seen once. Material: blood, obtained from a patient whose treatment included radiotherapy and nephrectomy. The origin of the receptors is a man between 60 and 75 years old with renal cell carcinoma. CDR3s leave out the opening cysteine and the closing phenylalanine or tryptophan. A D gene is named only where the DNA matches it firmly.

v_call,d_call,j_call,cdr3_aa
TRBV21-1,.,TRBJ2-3,ASSKEGAGDTQY
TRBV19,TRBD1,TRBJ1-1,ASRLQGADEAF
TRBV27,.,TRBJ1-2,ASSPAGYGYT
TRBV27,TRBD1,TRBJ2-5,ASSLIQTGRGETQY
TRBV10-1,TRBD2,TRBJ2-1,ASSESVSGSLNEQF
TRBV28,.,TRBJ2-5,ASSSTWGERAGQETQY
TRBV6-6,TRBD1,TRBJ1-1,ASSGTGGEAF
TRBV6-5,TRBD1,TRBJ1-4,ASRTTGEREKLF
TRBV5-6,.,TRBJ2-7,ASSYALYEQY
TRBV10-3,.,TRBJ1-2,AISERETGLYGYT
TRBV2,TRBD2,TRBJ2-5,ASSLGLAEETQY
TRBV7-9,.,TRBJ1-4,ASTKGWDNEKLF
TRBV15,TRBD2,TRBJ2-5,ATSRGASGTFSQY
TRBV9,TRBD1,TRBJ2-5,ASSAPGTGKETQY
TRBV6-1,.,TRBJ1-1,ASRTTGNTEAF
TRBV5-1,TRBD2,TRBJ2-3,ASSSSGGGTDTQY
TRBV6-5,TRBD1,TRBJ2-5,ASSLSTGVVETQY
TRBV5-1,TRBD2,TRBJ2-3,ASSSRTSGRGLGDTQY
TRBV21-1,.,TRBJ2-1,ASRVRQGLYNEQF
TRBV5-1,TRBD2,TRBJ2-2,ASRLLAENTGELF
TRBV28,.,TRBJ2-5,ASSLWGRAGTQY
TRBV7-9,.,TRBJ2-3,ASSLGRGFTDTQY
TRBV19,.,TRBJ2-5,ASSIVTGHGWGETQY
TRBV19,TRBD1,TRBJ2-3,ASSIAQTGASTDTQY
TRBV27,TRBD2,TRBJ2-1,ASNPGLAGGGNEQF
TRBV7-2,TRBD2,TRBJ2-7,ASSFTSGSYEQY
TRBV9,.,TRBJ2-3,ASSVVGDRTDTQY
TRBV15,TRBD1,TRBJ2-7,ATSRPDPRQGREQY
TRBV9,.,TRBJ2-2,ASSWRMNTGELF
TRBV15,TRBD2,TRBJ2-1,ATSSGTSGSSNEQF
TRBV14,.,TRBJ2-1,ASSQAIWGLNYNEQF
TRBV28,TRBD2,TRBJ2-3,ASSGSGSGTDTQY
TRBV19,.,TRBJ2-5,ASSIPGLEGTQY
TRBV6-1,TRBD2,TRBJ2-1,ASSVLDGTSGGEQF
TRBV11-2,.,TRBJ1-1,ASSRAAMSAEAF
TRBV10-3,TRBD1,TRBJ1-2,AIWVGTGSYGYT
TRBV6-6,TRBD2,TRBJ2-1,ASLAGGGGSYNEQF
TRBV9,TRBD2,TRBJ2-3,ASSVETSGTGTDTQY
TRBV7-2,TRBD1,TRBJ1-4,ASSPWTGGLAEKLF
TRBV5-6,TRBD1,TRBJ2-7,ASSLPGTGNEQY
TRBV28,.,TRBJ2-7,ASTSGFEQY
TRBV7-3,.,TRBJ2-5,ASSLSPAGSQETQY
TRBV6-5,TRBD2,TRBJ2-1,ASSAGTSPSEQF
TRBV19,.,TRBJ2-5,ASSMNVPGTQY
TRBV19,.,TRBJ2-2,ASSLTVTGELF
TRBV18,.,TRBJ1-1,ASSLGNPGNTEAF
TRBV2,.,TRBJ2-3,ASSEALWELTSTDTQY
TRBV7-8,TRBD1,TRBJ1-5,ASSLSTGGNPNQPQH
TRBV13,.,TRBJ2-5,ASSFGGGETQY
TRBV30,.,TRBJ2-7,AWMLTAYEQY
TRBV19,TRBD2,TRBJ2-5,ASSVLSGSGKTQY
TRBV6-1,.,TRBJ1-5,ASSRAGDQPQH
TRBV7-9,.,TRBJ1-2,ASSIQGNSYGYT
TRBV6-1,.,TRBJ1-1,ASSTDLTEAF
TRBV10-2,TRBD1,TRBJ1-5,ASSETGQGVTNQPQH
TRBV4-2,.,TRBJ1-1,ASSQEPGGTEAF
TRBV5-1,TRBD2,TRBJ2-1,ASSLTAGGNEQF